These 12 T cell receptor beta chains came from one sample sequenced in a study of early T cells in non-severe SARS-CoV-2 infection. TCRdb re-called the 5' RACE reads with MiXCR, one entry per CDR3 protein. The sample contains 70,000 or so distinct CDR3 sequences, over 9.5% of which appear only once. The sample consisted of whole blood, taken at baseline. These receptors all come from an adult who was a healthcare worker with PCR-confirmed SARS-CoV-2 infection or an uninfected control (not recorded which).

The V gene is TRBV6-5, the J gene TRBJ1-6; TRBD1 might be the D (5 bases). This CDR3 has 14 amino acids. V was clipped by 5 bases and J by 9 bases, with 14 bases between them. Germline CDR1 is MNHEY and CDR2 is SVGAGI. The CDR3 is CASSGGSGGSPLHF. The DNA for the CDR3 is TGTGCCAGCAGTGGTGGCAGCGGGGGTTCACCCCTCCACTTT.

This clonotype was seen only a few times. CDR3 DNA: TGTGCCAGCAGTGAATCCCCTAGCGGGGGGGCAGGGCAGTACTTC. This codes for CASSESPSGGAGQYF. The chain combines TRBV25-1 with TRBJ2-7; 12 bases match TRBD2. The germline gives CDR1 MGHDK, CDR2 SYGVNS. V gave up 1 base and J gave up 9 bases; unmatched junction bases: 7. This CDR3 is 15 amino acids long.

This clonotype was seen at least ten times. This chain links TRBV30 with TRBJ1-2; a possible D gene is TRBD1 (6 bases). Germline lookup yields CDR1 GTSNPN and CDR2 SVGIG (reference sequence). The CDR3 covers 12 residues. Between the trimmed V and J ends, which lost 0 bases and 13 bases, there was a span of 15 bases. CDR3 protein: CAWSVPTGFFTF. CDR3 bases: TGTGCCTGGAGTGTACCTACAGGGTTTTTCACCTTC. The full variable domain, with the rest looked up from reference TRBV30 and TRBJ1-2, is SQTIHQWPATLVQPVGSPLSLECTVEGTSNPNLYWYRQAAGRGLQLLFYSVGIGQISSEVPQNLSASRPQDRQFILSSKKLLLSDSGFYLCAWSVPTGFFTFGSGTRLTVV.

This clonotype has just a few counts. V usage is TRBV24-1 and J usage is TRBJ2-7, with 7 bases lining up with TRBD1. There are 12 residues in the CDR3. The germline V gene has CDR1 KGHDR and CDR2 SFDVKD. With 9 bases clipped from V and 2 bases from J, the junction kept 3 bases outside the gene matches. The CDR3 DNA sequence: TGTGCCACCCAGGGGGATACCTACGAGCAGTACTTC. It is translated as CATQGDTYEQYF.

There are many counts of this clonotype. CDR3 amino acids: CSARDLRLGTLGEQFF. Written as DNA, the CDR3 is TGCAGTGCTAGAGATTTAAGACTAGGAACGCTGGGTGAGCAGTTCTTC. The V and J genes are TRBV20-1 and TRBJ2-1; possibly TRBD2 for D (6 bases). V was trimmed by 0 bases and J by 9 bases, leaving 21 bases between them. This CDR3 comprises 16 residues. Germline V gives CDR1 DFQATT, CDR2 SNEGSKA (reference sequence).

This clonotype showed up just a few times. The V gene is TRBV6-5, the J gene TRBJ1-3; D is perhaps TRBD1 (5 bases). V was trimmed by 5 bases and J by 9 bases, leaving 17 bases between them. Germline V gene data show CDR1 as MNHEY and CDR2 as SVGAGI. The CDR3 is 14 residues long. The CDR3 bases are TGTGCCAGCAGTCAACAAACAGGAGCGGCCACCATATATTTT. Its protein is CASSQQTGAATIYF.

This clonotype has more than one count but fewer than ten. V usage is TRBV7-3 and J usage is TRBJ1-6, with 9 bases lining up with TRBD1. CDR1 is SGHTA and CDR2 is FQGTGA in the germline V gene. The CDR3 contains 15 residues. Trimming removed 4 bases from V and 7 bases from J; junction bases left unmatched: 5. The CDR3 coding sequence is TGTGCCAGCAGCTCCGGACAGGGGAGAAATTCACCCCTCCACTTT. Protein: CASSSGQGRNSPLHF.

The chain combines TRBV12-3 or TRBV12-4 with TRBJ2-4; no definite D call. V was trimmed by 6 bases and J by 0 bases, leaving 9 bases between them. The CDR3 length is 14 residues. In DNA form, the CDR3 reads TGTGCCAGCAGCCGGAACACAGCCAAAAACATTCAGTACTTC. This translates into CASSRNTAKNIQYF.

In its sample, this clonotype was seen a few times. The chain uses TRBV20-1 and TRBJ2-7; TRBD1 aligns across 10 bases. This CDR3 comprises 14 residues. Germline V lookup: CDR1 DFQATT, CDR2 SNEGSKA (reference sequence). V trimming: 4 bases; J trimming: 2 bases; junction bases outside the gene matches: 5. The CDR3 protein is CSANRDRGTYEQYF. As DNA, the CDR3 is TGCAGTGCTAACCGGGACAGGGGAACCTACGAGCAGTACTTC.

This clonotype occurred a few times. The rearrangement links TRBV2 to TRBJ1-5, with a weak D call TRBD1 (5 bases). V lost 7 bases and J 7 bases, leaving 17 bases between the germline ends. Germline CDR1 is SNHLY and CDR2 is FYNNEI. This CDR3 spans 14 amino acids. This CDR3 is CASKYSGSGQPQHF. The CDR3 DNA reads TGTGCCAGCAAGTATTCAGGGTCAGGCCAGCCCCAGCATTTT.

The chain has TRBV24-1 and TRBJ2-3; D is perhaps TRBD2 (5 bases). CDR1 is KGHDR, CDR2 SFDVKD, per germline. The CDR3 consists of 16 residues. Trimming stripped 0 bases from V and 0 bases from J, with 9 bases between. This CDR3 is CATSDLTAASTDTQYF. CDR3 nucleotides: TGTGCCACCAGTGATTTGACAGCGGCTAGCACAGATACGCAGTATTTT.

The chain is built from TRBV2 and TRBJ1-2; D call uncertain. CDR1 and CDR2 (germline): SNHLY, FYNNEI. The CDR3 covers 13 residues. Trimming left V 0 bases short and J 4 bases short, with 6 bases between. The CDR3 region is CASSEARLYGYTF. CDR3 coding DNA: TGTGCCAGCAGTGAAGCGAGGCTCTATGGCTACACCTTC.